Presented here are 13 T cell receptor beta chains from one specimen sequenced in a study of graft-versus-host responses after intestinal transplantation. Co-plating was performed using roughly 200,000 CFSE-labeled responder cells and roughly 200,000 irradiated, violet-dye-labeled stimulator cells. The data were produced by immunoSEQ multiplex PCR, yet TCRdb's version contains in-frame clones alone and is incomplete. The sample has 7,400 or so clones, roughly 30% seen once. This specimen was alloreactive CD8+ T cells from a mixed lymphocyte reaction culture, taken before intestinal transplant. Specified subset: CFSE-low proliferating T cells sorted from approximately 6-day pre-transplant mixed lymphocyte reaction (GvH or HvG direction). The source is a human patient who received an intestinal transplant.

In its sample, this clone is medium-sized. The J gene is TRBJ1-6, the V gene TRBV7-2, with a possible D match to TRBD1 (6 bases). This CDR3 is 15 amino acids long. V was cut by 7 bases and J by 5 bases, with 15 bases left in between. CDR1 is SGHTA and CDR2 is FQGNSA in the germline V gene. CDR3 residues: CASNMGASDNSPLHF. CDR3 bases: TGTGCCAGCAACATGGGGGCGAGTGATAATTCACCCCTCCACTTT.

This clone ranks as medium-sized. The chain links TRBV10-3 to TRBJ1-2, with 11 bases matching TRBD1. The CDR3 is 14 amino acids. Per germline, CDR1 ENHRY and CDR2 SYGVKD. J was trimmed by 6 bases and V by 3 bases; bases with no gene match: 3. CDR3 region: CAISEPGQGDGYTF. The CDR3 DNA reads TGTGCCATCAGTGAACCGGGACAGGGGGATGGCTACACCTTC.

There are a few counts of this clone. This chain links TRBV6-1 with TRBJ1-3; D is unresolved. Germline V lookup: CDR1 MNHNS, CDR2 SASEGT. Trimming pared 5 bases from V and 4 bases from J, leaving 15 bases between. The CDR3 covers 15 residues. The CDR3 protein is CASSHGETWGNTIYF. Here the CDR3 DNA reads TGTGCCAGCAGTCACGGGGAAACGTGGGGAAACACCATATATTTT.

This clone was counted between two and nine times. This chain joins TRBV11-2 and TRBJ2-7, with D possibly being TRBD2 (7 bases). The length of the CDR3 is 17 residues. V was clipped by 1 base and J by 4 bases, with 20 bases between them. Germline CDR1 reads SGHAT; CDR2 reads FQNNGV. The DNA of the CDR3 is TGTGCCAGCAGCTTAGTTTATACCCGGGGGGCCCCTTACGAGCAGTACTTC. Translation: CASSLVYTRGAPYEQYF.

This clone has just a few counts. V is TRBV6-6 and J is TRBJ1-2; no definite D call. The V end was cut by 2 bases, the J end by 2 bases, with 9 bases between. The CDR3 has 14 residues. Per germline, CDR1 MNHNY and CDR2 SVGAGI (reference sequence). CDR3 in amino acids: CASSYGPQNYGYTF. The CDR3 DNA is TGTGCCAGCAGTTACGGTCCACAGAACTATGGCTACACCTTC.

The CDR3 DNA reads TGTGCCTGGAGTACGGTAGATACGCAGTATTTT. This translates into CAWSTVDTQYF. This sequence joins TRBV30 and TRBJ2-3; D gene unclear. Trimming removed 2 bases from V and 5 bases from J, with 5 bases in between. This CDR3 is built from 11 residues. CDR1 GTSNPN and CDR2 SVGIG come from the germline V gene (reference sequence).

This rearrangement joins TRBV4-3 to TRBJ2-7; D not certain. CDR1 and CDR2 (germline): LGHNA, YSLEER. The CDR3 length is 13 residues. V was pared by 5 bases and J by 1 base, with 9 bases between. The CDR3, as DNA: TGCGCCAGCAGCAATACAGTTTCCTACGAGCAGTACTTC. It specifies CASSNTVSYEQYF.

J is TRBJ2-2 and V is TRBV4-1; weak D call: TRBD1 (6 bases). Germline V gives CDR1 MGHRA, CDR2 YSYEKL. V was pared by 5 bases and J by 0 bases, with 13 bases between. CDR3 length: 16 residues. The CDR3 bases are TGCGCCAGCAGCTCCAGTTCAGGGGCGAACACCGGGGAGCTGTTTTTT. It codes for CASSSSSGANTGELFF.

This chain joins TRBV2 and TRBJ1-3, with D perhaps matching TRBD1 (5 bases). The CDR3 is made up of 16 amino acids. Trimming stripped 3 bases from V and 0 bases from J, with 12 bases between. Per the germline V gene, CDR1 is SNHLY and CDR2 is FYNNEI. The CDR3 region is CASSEFRVNSGNTIYF. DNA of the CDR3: TGTGCCAGCAGTGAGTTCAGGGTAAACTCTGGAAACACCATATATTTT.

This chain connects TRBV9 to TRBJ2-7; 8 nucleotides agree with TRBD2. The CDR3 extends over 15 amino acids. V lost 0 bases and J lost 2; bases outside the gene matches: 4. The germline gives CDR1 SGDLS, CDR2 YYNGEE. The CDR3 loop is CASSVGAGGTYEQYF. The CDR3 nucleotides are TGTGCCAGCAGCGTAGGCGCGGGGGGTACCTACGAGCAGTACTTC.

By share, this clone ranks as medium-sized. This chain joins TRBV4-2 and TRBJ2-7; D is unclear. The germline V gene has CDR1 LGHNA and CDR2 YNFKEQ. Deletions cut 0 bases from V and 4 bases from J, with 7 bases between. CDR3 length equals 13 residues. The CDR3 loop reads CASSQDDGYEQYF. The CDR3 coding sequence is TGTGCCAGCAGCCAAGATGACGGGTACGAGCAGTACTTC.

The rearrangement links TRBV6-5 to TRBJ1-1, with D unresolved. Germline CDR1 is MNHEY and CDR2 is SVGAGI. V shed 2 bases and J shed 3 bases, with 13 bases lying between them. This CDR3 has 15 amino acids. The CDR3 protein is CASSYLPVVYTEAFF. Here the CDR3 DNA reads TGTGCCAGCAGTTACCTCCCCGTTGTGTACACTGAAGCTTTCTTT.

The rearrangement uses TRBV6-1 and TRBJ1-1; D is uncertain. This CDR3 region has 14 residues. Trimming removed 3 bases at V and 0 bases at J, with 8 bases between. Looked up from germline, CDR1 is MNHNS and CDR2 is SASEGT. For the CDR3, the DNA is TGTGCCAGCAGTGATCTCCTCCTGAACACTGAAGCTTTCTTT. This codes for CASSDLLLNTEAFF.